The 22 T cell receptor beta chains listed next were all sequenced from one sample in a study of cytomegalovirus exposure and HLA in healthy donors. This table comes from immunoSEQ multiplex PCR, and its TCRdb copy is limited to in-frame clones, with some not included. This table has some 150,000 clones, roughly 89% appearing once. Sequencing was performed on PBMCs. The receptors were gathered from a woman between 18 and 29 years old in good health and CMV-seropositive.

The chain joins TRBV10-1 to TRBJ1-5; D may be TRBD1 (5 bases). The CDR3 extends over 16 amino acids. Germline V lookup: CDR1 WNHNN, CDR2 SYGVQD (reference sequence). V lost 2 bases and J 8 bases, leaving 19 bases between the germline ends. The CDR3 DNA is TGCGCCAGCAGTGAGGGAGGACTGGGGGGGAAGGAGCCCCAGCATTTT. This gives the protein CASSEGGLGGKEPQHF.

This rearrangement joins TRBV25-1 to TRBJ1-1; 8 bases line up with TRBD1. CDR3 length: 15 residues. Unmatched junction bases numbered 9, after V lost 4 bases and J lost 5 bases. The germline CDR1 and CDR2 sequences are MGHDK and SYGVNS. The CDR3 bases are TGTGCCAGCAGTGGCGGGACAGGTTGGGGAACTGAAGCTTTCTTT. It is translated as CASSGGTGWGTEAFF.

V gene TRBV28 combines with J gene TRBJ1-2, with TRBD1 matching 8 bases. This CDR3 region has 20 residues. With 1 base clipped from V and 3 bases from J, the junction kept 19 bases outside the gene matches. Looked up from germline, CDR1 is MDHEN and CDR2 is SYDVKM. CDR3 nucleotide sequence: TGTGCCAGCAGTTTATTTAATACCCCCCAGGGGGCGCTTTTTGACTATGGCTACACCTTC. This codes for CASSLFNTPQGALFDYGYTF.

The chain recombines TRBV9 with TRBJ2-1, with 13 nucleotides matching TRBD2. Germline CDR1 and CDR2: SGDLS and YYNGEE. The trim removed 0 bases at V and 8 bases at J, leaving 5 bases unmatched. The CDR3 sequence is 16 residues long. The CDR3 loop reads CASSVARTSGRDEQFF. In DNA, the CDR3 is TGTGCCAGCAGCGTAGCCAGGACTAGCGGGAGAGATGAGCAGTTCTTC. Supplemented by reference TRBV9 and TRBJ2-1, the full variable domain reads DSGVTQTPKHLITATGQRVTLRCSPRSGDLSVYWYQQSLDQGLQFLIQYYNGEERAKGNILERFSAQQFPDLHSELNLSSLELGDSALYFCASSVARTSGRDEQFFGPGTRLTVL.

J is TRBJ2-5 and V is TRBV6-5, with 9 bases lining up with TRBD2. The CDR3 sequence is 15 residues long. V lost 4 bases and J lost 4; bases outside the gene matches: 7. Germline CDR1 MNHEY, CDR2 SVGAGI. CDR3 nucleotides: TGTGCCAGCAGTTTAAGCGGGAGGTTGGGAGAGACCCAGTACTTC. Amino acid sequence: CASSLSGRLGETQYF.

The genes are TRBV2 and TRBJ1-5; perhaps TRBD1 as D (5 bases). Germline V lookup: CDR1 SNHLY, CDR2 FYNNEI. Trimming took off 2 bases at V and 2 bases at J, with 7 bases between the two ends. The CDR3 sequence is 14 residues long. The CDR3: CASSEWGGNQPQHF. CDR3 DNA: TGTGCCAGCAGTGAATGGGGCGGCAATCAGCCCCAGCATTTT.

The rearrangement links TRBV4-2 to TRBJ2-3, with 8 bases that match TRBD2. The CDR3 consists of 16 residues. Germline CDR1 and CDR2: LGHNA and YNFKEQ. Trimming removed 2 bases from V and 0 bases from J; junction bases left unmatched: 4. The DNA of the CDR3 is TGTGCCAGCAGCCAAAGGGCTAGCGGGAGCACAGATACGCAGTATTTT. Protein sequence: CASSQRASGSTDTQYF.

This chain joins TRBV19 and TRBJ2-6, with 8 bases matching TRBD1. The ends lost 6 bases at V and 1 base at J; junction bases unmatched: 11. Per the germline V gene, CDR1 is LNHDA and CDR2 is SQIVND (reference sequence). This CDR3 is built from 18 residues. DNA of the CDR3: TGTGCCAGTAGACCCCGGAGCGGACAGGGATCTGGGGCCAACGTCCTGACTTTC. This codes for CASRPRSGQGSGANVLTF.

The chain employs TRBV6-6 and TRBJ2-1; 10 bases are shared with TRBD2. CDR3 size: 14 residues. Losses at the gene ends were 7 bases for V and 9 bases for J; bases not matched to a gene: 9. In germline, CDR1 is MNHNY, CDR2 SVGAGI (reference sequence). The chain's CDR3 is CASTEELAGLEQFF. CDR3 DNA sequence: TGTGCCAGCACCGAGGAACTAGCGGGACTTGAGCAGTTCTTC.

The CDR3 here is CASSQVQVGTEAFF. In DNA, the CDR3 is TGCGCCAGCAGCCAAGTACAGGTTGGCACTGAAGCTTTCTTT. The V and J genes are TRBV4-1 and TRBJ1-1; possible D gene TRBD1, 5 bases. There are 14 residues in the CDR3. The germline V gene has CDR1 MGHRA and CDR2 YSYEKL. Trimming left V 1 base short and J 4 bases short, with 10 bases between.

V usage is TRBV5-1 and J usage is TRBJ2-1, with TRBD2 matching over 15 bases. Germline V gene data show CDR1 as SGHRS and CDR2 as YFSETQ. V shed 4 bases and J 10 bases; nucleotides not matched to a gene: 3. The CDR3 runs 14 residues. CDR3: CASSPGLAGGEQFF. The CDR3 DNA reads TGCGCCAGCAGCCCGGGACTAGCGGGAGGCGAGCAGTTCTTC. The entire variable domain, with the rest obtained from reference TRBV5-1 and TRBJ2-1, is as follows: KAGVTQTPRYLIKTRGQQVTLSCSPISGHRSVSWYQQTPGQGLQFLFEYFSETQRNKGNFPGRFSGRQFSNSRSEMNVSTLELGDSALYLCASSPGLAGGEQFFGPGTRLTVL.

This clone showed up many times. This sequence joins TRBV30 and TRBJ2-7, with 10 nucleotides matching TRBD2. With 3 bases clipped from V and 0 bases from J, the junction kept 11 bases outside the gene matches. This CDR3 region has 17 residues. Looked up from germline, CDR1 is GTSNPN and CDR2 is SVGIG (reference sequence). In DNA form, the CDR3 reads TGTGCCTGGAGCGCCCGACTAGCGGGCCCGAGCTCCTACGAGCAGTACTTC. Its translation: CAWSARLAGPSSYEQYF.

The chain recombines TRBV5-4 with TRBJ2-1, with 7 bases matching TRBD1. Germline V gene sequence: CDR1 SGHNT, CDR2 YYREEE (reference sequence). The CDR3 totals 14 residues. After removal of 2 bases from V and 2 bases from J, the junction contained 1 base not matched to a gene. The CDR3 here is CASSFQGAYNEQFF. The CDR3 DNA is TGTGCCAGCAGCTTCCAGGGGGCCTACAATGAGCAGTTCTTC.

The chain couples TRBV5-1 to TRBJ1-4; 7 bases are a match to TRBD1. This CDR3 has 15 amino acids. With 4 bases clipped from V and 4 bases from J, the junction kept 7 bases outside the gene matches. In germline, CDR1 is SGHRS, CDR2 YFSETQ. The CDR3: CASSPGDSRNEKLFF. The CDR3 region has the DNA TGCGCCAGCAGCCCTGGGGACAGTCGTAATGAAAAACTGTTTTTT.

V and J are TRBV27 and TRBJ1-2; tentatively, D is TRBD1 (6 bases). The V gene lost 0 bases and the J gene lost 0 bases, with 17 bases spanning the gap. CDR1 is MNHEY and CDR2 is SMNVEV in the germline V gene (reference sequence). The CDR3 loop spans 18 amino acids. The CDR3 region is CASSLSFLQGNSNYGYTF. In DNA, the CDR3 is TGTGCCAGCAGTTTATCCTTTTTACAGGGTAATTCTAACTATGGCTACACCTTC.

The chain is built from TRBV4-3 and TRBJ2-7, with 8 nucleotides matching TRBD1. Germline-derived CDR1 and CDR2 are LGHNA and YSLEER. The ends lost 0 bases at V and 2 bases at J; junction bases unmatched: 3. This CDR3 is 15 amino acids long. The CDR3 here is CASSQEDRATYEQYF. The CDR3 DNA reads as TGCGCCAGCAGCCAAGAGGACAGGGCCACCTACGAGCAGTACTTC.

CDR3 in DNA: TGTGCCAGTAGTCGGGCGGGAGACTCCTACAATGAGCAGTTCTTC. Its translation: CASSRAGDSYNEQFF. The V and J genes are TRBV19 and TRBJ2-1, with 7 bases matching TRBD2. V gave up 5 bases and J gave up 0 bases; unmatched junction bases: 4. The CDR3 has 15 residues. Germline V lookup: CDR1 LNHDA, CDR2 SQIVND (reference sequence).

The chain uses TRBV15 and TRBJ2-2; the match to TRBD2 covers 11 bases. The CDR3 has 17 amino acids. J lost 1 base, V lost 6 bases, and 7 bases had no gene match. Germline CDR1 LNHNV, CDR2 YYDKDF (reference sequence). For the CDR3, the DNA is TGTGCCACCAGAAACGGACTAGCGGGTGAGAACACCGGGGAGCTGTTTTTT. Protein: CATRNGLAGENTGELFF.

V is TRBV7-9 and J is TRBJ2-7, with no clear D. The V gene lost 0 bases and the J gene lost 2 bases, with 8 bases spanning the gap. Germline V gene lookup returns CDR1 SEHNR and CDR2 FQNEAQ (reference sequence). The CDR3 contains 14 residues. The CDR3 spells CASSLAPYPYEQYF. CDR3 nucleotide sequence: TGTGCCAGCAGCTTAGCTCCTTATCCCTACGAGCAGTACTTC.

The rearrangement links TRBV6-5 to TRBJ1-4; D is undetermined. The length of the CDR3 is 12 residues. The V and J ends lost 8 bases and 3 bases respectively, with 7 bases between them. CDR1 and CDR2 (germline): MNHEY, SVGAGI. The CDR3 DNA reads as TGTGCCAGCGCGAGGGCTAATGAAAAACTGTTTTTT. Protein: CASARANEKLFF.

The CDR3 protein is CASSPGGSGKADTQYF. CDR3 coding DNA: TGTGCCAGCAGCCCCGGAGGTAGCGGGAAGGCAGATACGCAGTATTTT. The V gene is TRBV4-2, the J gene TRBJ2-3; 8 nucleotides align to TRBD2. CDR1 is LGHNA, CDR2 YNFKEQ, per germline. Germline trimming cut 4 bases from V and 4 bases from J; bases unmatched to any gene: 10. This CDR3 has 16 amino acids.

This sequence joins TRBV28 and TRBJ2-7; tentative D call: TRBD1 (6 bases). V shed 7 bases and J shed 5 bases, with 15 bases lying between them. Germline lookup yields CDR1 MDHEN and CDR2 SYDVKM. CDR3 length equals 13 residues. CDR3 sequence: CASTPPGENEQYF. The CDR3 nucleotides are TGTGCCAGCACTCCCCCAGGGGAAAACGAGCAGTACTTC.